This TCR beta chain derives from a study of blood T cells in healthy people across ages. With 0 bases clipped from V and 4 bases from J, the junction kept 7 bases outside the gene matches. Germline lookup yields CDR1 SGDLS and CDR2 YYNGEE. The CDR3 is 16 residues long. Next came a second PCR, run for about 6 to 12 cycles, which used a sample-barcoded 5' primer along with a J-beta primer mix. Each TCR beta cDNA got a 12-nucleotide random molecular identifier. TCRdb used MiXCR to reprocess the 5' RACE reads, holding one entry per CDR3 protein. The sample contains approximately 800,000 distinct CDR3 sequences, roughly 50% of which appear only once.

J is TRBJ2-3 and V is TRBV9; 8 bases are a match to TRBD2. The TCR comes from a man older than 75 in good health. The source material was blood. CDR3 bases: TGTGCCAGCAGCGTAGATCTCGGGAGGGCCTCAGATACGCAGTATTTT. Protein product: CASSVDLGRASDTQYF.